This T cell receptor (beta chain) came from a study of T cell responses to AZD1222 COVID-19 vaccine. Study results and limitations: The number of AZD1222 recipients seropositive at baseline was only 6 or 7.

Germline assignment: CDR1 SGHNT and CDR2 YENEEA. The length of the CDR3 is 13 residues. V was pared by 2 bases and J by 6 bases, with 8 bases between. TCRdb's table, derived via immunoSEQ multiplex PCR, lists solely in-frame clones and lacks some. The sample lists 64,000 or so clones, 80% to 85% occurring once. A note on this clone: No antigen is known for it.

V and J are TRBV11-3 and TRBJ2-1, with D uncertain. The TCR comes from an adult in good health. Here the sequenced sample was peripheral blood, taken on day 0 of AZD1222 vaccination. Here the CDR3 DNA reads TGTGCCAGCAGCTTATTATCAGGCAATGAGCAGTTCTTC. Translation: CASSLLSGNEQFF.